This T cell receptor (beta chain) was identified during a study of T cells in Graves' hyperthyroidism and ophthalmopathy. There are 15 residues in the CDR3. The V gene lost 0 bases and the J gene lost 0 bases, with 9 bases spanning the gap. CDR1 and CDR2 (germline): SGHRS, YFSETQ. Amplified TCR beta CDR3 regions derived from RNA transcripts. The study used the HTBI primer set for a first-round RT-PCR of the TCR CDR3. TCRdb used MiXCR to reprocess the multiplex PCR reads, holding one entry per CDR3 protein. The sample lists approximately 700,000 distinct CDR3 sequences, about 16% occurring once. This clonotype was counted many times.

The rearrangement uses TRBV5-1 and TRBJ1-1; no clear D gene. The receptor was derived from a man aged 18-30 years with Graves' hyperthyroidism. The specimen was blood. The CDR3 DNA is TGCGCCAGCAGCTTGGAGCGGGCGGTGAACACTGAAGCTTTCTTT. This translates into CASSLERAVNTEAFF. Drawing the rest from reference TRBV5-1 and TRBJ1-1, the complete variable domain is KAGVTQTPRYLIKTRGQQVTLSCSPISGHRSVSWYQQTPGQGLQFLFEYFSETQRNKGNFPGRFSGRQFSNSRSEMNVSTLELGDSALYLCASSLERAVNTEAFFGQGTRLTVV.